The 31 T cell receptor beta chains given below trace back to one sample, sequenced in a study of a mutant IDH1 vaccine in newly diagnosed glioma. TCRdb keeps only in-frame clones here, not all; method: immunoSEQ multiplex PCR. Of tens of thousands of clones in the sample, about 80% were seen once. Time point reported: week 11, during vaccination. Alongside topical imiquimod, each dose of vaccine comprised 300 ug of mutant IDH1 20-mer peptide. No antigen has been identified for these receptors. The sequencing here drew on PBMCs, taken from a glioma patient whose treatment included an IDH1 peptide vaccine. These receptor sequences come from a man aged 50-60 years with glioma.

The V call is TRBV27, the J call TRBJ2-7, with D unclear. The germline V and J ends were trimmed by 9 bases and 6 bases, with 9 bases remaining between them. The CDR3 has 10 amino acids. Per germline, CDR1 MNHEY and CDR2 SMNVEV (reference sequence). The CDR3 nucleotides read TGTGCCAGATGCCGGGCCGAGCAGTACTTC. This encodes CARCRAEQYF.

The rearrangement uses TRBV7-9 and TRBJ2-3; TRBD2 matches at 13 bases. The germline CDR1 and CDR2 sequences are SEHNR and FQNEAQ (reference sequence). After removal of 2 bases from V and 6 bases from J, the junction contained 5 bases not matched to a gene. The CDR3 spans 16 residues. CDR3 amino acids: CASSLRGLAGTDTQYF. For the CDR3, the DNA is TGTGCCAGCAGCTTAAGGGGACTAGCGGGGACGGATACGCAGTATTTT.

This clone was observed once. This rearrangement joins TRBV25-1 to TRBJ1-2; TRBD1 aligns across 10 bases. The CDR3 consists of 14 residues. Germline loops: CDR1 MGHDK, CDR2 SYGVNS. J was trimmed by 8 bases and V by 5 bases; bases with no gene match: 8. Here the CDR3 DNA reads TGTGCCAGCAGTCCACGGACAGGGGGACTCGGCTACACCTTC. Its protein is CASSPRTGGLGYTF.

J is TRBJ1-5 and V is TRBV6-6; the D is unclear. The CDR3 spans 12 residues. Between the trimmed V and J ends, which lost 7 bases and 2 bases, there was a span of 6 bases. Per germline, CDR1 MNHNY and CDR2 SVGAGI (reference sequence). CDR3 bases: TGTGCCAGCAATGCGGGCAATCAGCCCCAGCATTTT. This codes for CASNAGNQPQHF.

V usage is TRBV19 and J usage is TRBJ1-2; perhaps TRBD1 as D (5 bases). The V and J ends lost 7 bases and 7 bases respectively, with 16 bases between them. This CDR3 is built from 13 residues. Germline values: CDR1 LNHDA, CDR2 SQIVND (reference sequence). The CDR3 coding sequence is TGTGCCAGTACCTCCGTCCCAAGGGGTGGCTACACCTTC. Translating it yields CASTSVPRGGYTF.

This chain uses TRBV7-2 with TRBJ2-2; D unclear. The CDR3 is 14 residues long. The V gene lost 5 bases and the J gene lost 6 bases, with 13 bases spanning the gap. The germline V gene encodes CDR1 SGHTA and CDR2 FQGNSA. Written as DNA, the CDR3 is TGTGCCAGCAGCCCTACCGTAGTTCCCGGGGAGCTGTTTTTT. It is translated as CASSPTVVPGELFF.

The chain combines TRBV2 with TRBJ1-5; tentative D call: TRBD1 (5 bases). This CDR3 comprises 14 residues. The germline V and J ends were trimmed by 6 bases and 6 bases, with 15 bases remaining between them. The V gene's germline CDR1 is SNHLY and CDR2 FYNNEI. CDR3 nucleotide sequence: TGTGCCAGCAGCGGGGGGGGGATCGGTCAGCCCCAGCATTTT. Amino acid sequence: CASSGGGIGQPQHF.

The chain links TRBV6-6 to TRBJ1-5; TRBD1 matches at 9 bases. With V trimmed by 5 bases and J by 6 bases, 8 bases remained unmatched. This CDR3 comprises 15 residues. Germline loops: CDR1 MNHNY, CDR2 SVGAGI (reference sequence). CDR3 region: CASSVAGTGSQPQHF. In DNA form, the CDR3 reads TGTGCCAGCAGTGTGGCTGGGACAGGGAGTCAGCCCCAGCATTTT.

The V gene is TRBV7-2, the J gene TRBJ2-7; tentative D call: TRBD1 (6 bases). There are 15 residues in the CDR3. Germline V gene lookup returns CDR1 SGHTA and CDR2 FQGNSA. The V gene lost 1 base and the J gene lost 0 bases, with 10 bases spanning the gap. CDR3 coding DNA: TGTGCCAGCAGCTTAGATGGGGGCGACTCCTACGAGCAGTACTTC. Translating it yields CASSLDGGDSYEQYF.

J is TRBJ2-5 and V is TRBV19, with a possible D match to TRBD1 (5 bases). Trimming left V 3 bases short and J 2 bases short, with 7 bases between. This CDR3 is built from 13 residues. The germline CDR1 and CDR2 sequences are LNHDA and SQIVND (reference sequence). The CDR3 protein is CASSIGAQETQYF. CDR3 sequence (DNA): TGTGCCAGTAGTATTGGGGCACAAGAGACCCAGTACTTC.

This clone was counted a single time. The rearrangement joins TRBV30 to TRBJ1-6, with D unresolved. The CDR3 contains 14 residues. With 8 bases removed from V and 9 bases from J, the gap between germline ends came to 20 bases. Germline assignment: CDR1 GTSNPN and CDR2 SVGIG (reference sequence). Here the CDR3 DNA reads TGTGCCGTAAATGGGCAAGGAGCATTTTCACCCCTCCACTTT. Its protein is CAVNGQGAFSPLHF.

As concerns this clone: Mismatch with germline at one junction end may stem from a read error. The chain uses TRBV11-2 and TRBJ2-7, with D uncertain. Germline V gives CDR1 SGHAT, CDR2 FQNNGV. This CDR3 has 13 amino acids. In DNA form, the CDR3 reads TGTGCCAGTTCTCTTGACTCGACCGGTTTCATAGACTTC. Protein product: CASSLDSTGFIDF.

The V gene is TRBV5-1, the J gene TRBJ2-3; TRBD1 aligns across 7 bases. Germline loops: CDR1 SGHRS, CDR2 YFSETQ. Losses at the gene ends were 2 bases for V and 2 bases for J; bases not matched to a gene: 5. The CDR3 length is 15 residues. CDR3 sequence: CASSLQGPTTDTQYF. CDR3 nucleotide sequence: TGCGCCAGCAGCTTACAGGGGCCGACCACAGATACGCAGTATTTT.

This clone was detected a few times. This chain uses TRBV19 with TRBJ1-1; TRBD1 might be the D (5 bases). CDR3 length equals 14 residues. Germline V gives CDR1 LNHDA, CDR2 SQIVND (reference sequence). The germline V and J ends were trimmed by 3 bases and 2 bases, with 10 bases remaining between them. The CDR3 nucleotides read TGTGCCAGTAGTATGAGCGGGGGAAACACTGAAGCTTTCTTT. The encoded protein is CASSMSGGNTEAFF.

The chain has TRBV5-6 and TRBJ2-5; 7 bases are shared with TRBD2. The CDR3 extends over 13 amino acids. Germline assignment: CDR1 SGHDT and CDR2 YYEEEE. Trimming removed 4 bases from V and 5 bases from J; junction bases left unmatched: 5. Here the CDR3 DNA reads TGTGCCAGCAGCCCTGGGGGGGTGGAGACCCAGTACTTC. Translation: CASSPGGVETQYF.

V and J are TRBV5-6 and TRBJ1-5; a possible D gene is TRBD1 (5 bases). The CDR3 has 13 residues. Per the germline V gene, CDR1 is SGHDT and CDR2 is YYEEEE. V was pared by 3 bases and J by 5 bases, with 9 bases between. The CDR3: CASSWGIDQPQHF. CDR3 bases: TGTGCCAGCAGCTGGGGGATCGATCAGCCCCAGCATTTT.

This clone was detected a few times. This chain connects TRBV18 to TRBJ1-4, with 7 positions matching TRBD1. The germline CDR1 and CDR2 sequences are KGHSH and LQKENI. The CDR3 has 15 residues. With 0 bases clipped from V and 8 bases from J, the junction kept 6 bases outside the gene matches. CDR3 sequence: CASSPPGTEREKLFF. The CDR3 DNA sequence: TGTGCCAGCTCACCACCTGGGACAGAACGGGAAAAACTGTTTTTT.

This chain joins TRBV29-1 and TRBJ2-3; 8 positions agree with TRBD1. CDR3 size: 13 residues. With V trimmed by 7 bases and J by 2 bases, 5 bases remained unmatched. Germline CDR1 reads SQVTM; CDR2 reads ANQGSEA. CDR3: CSGWTGFTDTQYF. As DNA, the CDR3 is TGCAGCGGATGGACAGGGTTCACAGATACGCAGTATTTT.

The genes are TRBV9 and TRBJ2-7; possibly TRBD1 or TRBD2 for D (5 bases each). This CDR3 spans 15 amino acids. The V gene's germline CDR1 is SGDLS and CDR2 YYNGEE. Trimming shortened V by 4 bases and J by 2 bases, and 16 bases separated the two germline ends. CDR3 in amino acids: CASSPGRGVTYEQYF. In DNA, the CDR3 is TGTGCCAGCAGCCCCGGTCGGGGCGTTACCTACGAGCAGTACTTC.

The chain combines TRBV11-2 with TRBJ1-1; D is uncertain. Germline assignment: CDR1 SGHAT and CDR2 FQNNGV. V was trimmed by 5 bases and J by 6 bases, leaving 16 bases between them. This CDR3 spans 14 amino acids. CDR3 region: CASSGSTRRAEAFF. CDR3 nucleotide sequence: TGTGCCAGCAGCGGGAGCACCCGAAGGGCTGAAGCTTTCTTT.

This sequence joins TRBV5-4 and TRBJ2-7; D possibly corresponds to TRBD1 (5 bases). CDR1 and CDR2 from the germline V gene are SGHNT and YYREEE (reference sequence). The CDR3 is 13 residues long. V was shortened by 5 bases and J by 2 bases, with 11 bases between the two germline ends. CDR3 nucleotides: TGTGCCAGCAGACACCCAGGGACCTACGAGCAGTACTTC. Encoded protein: CASRHPGTYEQYF.

This chain joins TRBV6-1 and TRBJ1-5; 9 bases map to TRBD1. J gave up 4 bases and V 3 bases, and 4 bases lay outside the gene matches. CDR3 length: 15 residues. The V gene's germline CDR1 is MNHNS and CDR2 SASEGT. DNA for the CDR3: TGTGCCAGCAGTGATTACGGGACAGGGAATCAGCCCCAGCATTTT. It codes for CASSDYGTGNQPQHF.

The genes are TRBV5-1 and TRBJ2-1; D uncertain. The ends were cut back, 4 bases at V and 7 bases at J, with 15 bases in the middle. CDR3 length: 14 amino acids. Germline assignment: CDR1 SGHRS and CDR2 YFSETQ. CDR3 sequence reads: CASSLQPTVNEQFF. The DNA of the CDR3 is TGCGCCAGCAGCCTCCAACCGACTGTGAATGAGCAGTTCTTC.

V is TRBV29-1 and J is TRBJ2-5; D tentatively reads TRBD1 or TRBD2 (5 bases each). V was clipped by 0 bases and J by 7 bases, with 33 bases between them. The CDR3 extends over 20 amino acids. Germline values: CDR1 SQVTM, CDR2 ANQGSEA. CDR3 DNA: TGCAGCGTTGAAGATTCTTCCGGGACCCTAAGGATACTATCCGGCGGGACCCAGTACTTC. Its translation is CSVEDSSGTLRILSGGTQYF.

The chain carries TRBV21-1 and TRBJ2-7; the table assigns TRBD2, which was not confirmed against the DNA. TRBV21-1 is a pseudogene segment. This CDR3 is built from 14 residues. CDR3 amino acids: CASSKELAESEQYF. CDR3 nucleotide sequence: TGTGCCAGCAGCAAAGAACTAGCGGAGAGCGAGCAGTACTTC.

V is TRBV4-1 and J is TRBJ2-7; D gene ambiguous. The CDR3 is made up of 17 amino acids. V lost 0 bases, J lost 4 bases, and 19 bases lay in between. Germline V lookup: CDR1 MGHRA, CDR2 YSYEKL. CDR3 nucleotides: TGCGCCAGCAGCCAAGATGGTGTCAAGGGTGCGGAGTACGAGCAGTACTTC. Protein sequence: CASSQDGVKGAEYEQYF.

The genes are TRBV18 and TRBJ1-1; D gene ambiguous. CDR3 size: 16 residues. CDR1 and CDR2 (germline): KGHSH, LQKENI. The V gene lost 1 base and the J gene lost 3 bases, with 15 bases spanning the gap. CDR3 DNA: TGTGCCAGCTCACCACGTATCTTAGGGAGTGACACTGAAGCTTTCTTT. It encodes CASSPRILGSDTEAFF.

V is TRBV6-5 and J is TRBJ1-5; no clear D. V was pared by 10 bases and J by 6 bases, with 19 bases between. Germline V gene data show CDR1 as MNHEY and CDR2 as SVGAGI. The CDR3 runs to 14 residues. This CDR3 reads CATPCREQVQPQHF. The CDR3 DNA reads TGTGCCACTCCCTGCCGGGAGCAGGTTCAGCCCCAGCATTTT.

The rearrangement uses TRBV4-3 and TRBJ2-3; 7 nucleotides agree with TRBD1. Germline CDR1 and CDR2: LGHNA and YSLEER. This CDR3 region has 16 residues. J lost 2 bases, V lost 3 bases, and 8 bases had no gene match. CDR3 DNA: TGCGCCAGCAGCCAGGGTGGGGACAGATACACAGATACGCAGTATTTT. It is translated as CASSQGGDRYTDTQYF.

The chain uses TRBV28 and TRBJ2-7; 14 bases are shared with TRBD2. V lost 3 bases, J lost 2 bases, and 3 bases stayed unmatched. The V gene's germline CDR1 is MDHEN and CDR2 SYDVKM. The CDR3 runs 16 residues. As DNA, the CDR3 is TGTGCCAGCAGTTTTCCGGGACTAGCGGGAGCCTACGAGCAGTACTTC. Its protein is CASSFPGLAGAYEQYF.

The chain recombines TRBV11-3 with TRBJ2-6, with unresolved D. CDR1 and CDR2 from the germline V gene are SGHNT and YENEEA. V dropped 6 bases and J dropped 0 bases, with 3 bases sitting between them. The CDR3 extends over 13 amino acids. This CDR3 is CASRNSGANVLTF. The CDR3 region has the DNA TGTGCCAGCAGGAACTCTGGGGCCAACGTCCTGACTTTC.